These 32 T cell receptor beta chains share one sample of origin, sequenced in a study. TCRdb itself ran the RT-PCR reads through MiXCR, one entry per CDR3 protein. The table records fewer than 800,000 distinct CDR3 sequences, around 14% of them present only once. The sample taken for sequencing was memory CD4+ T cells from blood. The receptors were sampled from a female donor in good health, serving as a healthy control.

The CDR3 loop reads CASSSSGLNQEAQHF. The CDR3 DNA reads TGTGCCAGCTCATCCTCGGGCCTAAACCAGGAGGCCCAGCATTTT. This chain uses TRBV18 with TRBJ1-5; D gene ambiguous. V was cut by 5 bases and J by 11 bases, with 22 bases left in between. Per germline, CDR1 KGHSH and CDR2 LQKENI. The CDR3 contains 15 residues. Variable domain in full (rest from reference TRBV18 and TRBJ1-5): NAGVMQNPRHLVRRRGQEARLRCSPMKGHSHVYWYRQLPEEGLKFMVYLQKENIIDESGMPKERFSAEFPKEGPSILRIQQVVRGDSAAYFCASSSSGLNQEAQHFGDGTRLSIL.

The CDR3 DNA follows: TGTGCCAGCAGTGAGACTTCGAGCACTGAAGCTTTCTTT. As protein: CASSETSSTEAFF. The V call is TRBV25-1, the J call TRBJ1-1; D is unresolved. Germline lookup yields CDR1 MGHDK and CDR2 SYGVNS. CDR3 length: 13 amino acids. The V end lost 3 bases, the J end lost 4 bases, and 9 bases lay between the germline ends.

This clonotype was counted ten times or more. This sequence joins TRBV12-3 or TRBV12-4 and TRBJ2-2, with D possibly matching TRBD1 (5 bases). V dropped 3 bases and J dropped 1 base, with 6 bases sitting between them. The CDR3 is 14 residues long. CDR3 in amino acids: CASSFQGNTGELFF. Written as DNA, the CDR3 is TGTGCCAGCAGTTTTCAGGGGAACACCGGGGAGCTGTTTTTT.

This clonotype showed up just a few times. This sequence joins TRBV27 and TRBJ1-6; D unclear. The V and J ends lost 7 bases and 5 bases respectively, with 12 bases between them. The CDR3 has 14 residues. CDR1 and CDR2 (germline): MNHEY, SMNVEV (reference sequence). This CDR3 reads CASTKYDNNSPLHF. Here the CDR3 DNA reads TGTGCCAGCACCAAATACGATAATAATTCACCCCTCCACTTT.

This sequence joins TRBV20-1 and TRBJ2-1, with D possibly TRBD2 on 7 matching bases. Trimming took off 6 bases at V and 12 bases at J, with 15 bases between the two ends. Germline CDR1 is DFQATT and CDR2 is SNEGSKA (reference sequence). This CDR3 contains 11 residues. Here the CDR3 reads CSAPRGGRQFF. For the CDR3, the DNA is TGCAGTGCCCCTAGGGGGGGGAGGCAGTTCTTC.

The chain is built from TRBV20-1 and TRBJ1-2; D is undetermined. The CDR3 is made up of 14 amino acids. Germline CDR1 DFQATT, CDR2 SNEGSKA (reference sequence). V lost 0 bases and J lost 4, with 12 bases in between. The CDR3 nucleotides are TGCAGTGCTAGAGATTTTAGGACCCCCTATGGCTACACCTTC. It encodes CSARDFRTPYGYTF.

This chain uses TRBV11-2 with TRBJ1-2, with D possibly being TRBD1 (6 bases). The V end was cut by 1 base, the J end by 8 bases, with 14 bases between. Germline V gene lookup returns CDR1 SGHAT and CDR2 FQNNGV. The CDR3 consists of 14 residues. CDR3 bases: TGTGCCAGCAGCTTAGGGCCGGGGGGCTGGGGCTACACCTTC. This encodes CASSLGPGGWGYTF.

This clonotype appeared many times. Written as DNA, the CDR3 is TGCGCCAGCAGCCAATTCCGGGCCCTCCAAGAGACCCAGTACTTC. Translating it yields CASSQFRALQETQYF. V gene TRBV4-1 combines with J gene TRBJ2-5; D gene unclear. The length of the CDR3 is 15 residues. The germline gives CDR1 MGHRA, CDR2 YSYEKL. The V gene lost 2 bases and the J gene lost 1 base, with 11 bases spanning the gap.

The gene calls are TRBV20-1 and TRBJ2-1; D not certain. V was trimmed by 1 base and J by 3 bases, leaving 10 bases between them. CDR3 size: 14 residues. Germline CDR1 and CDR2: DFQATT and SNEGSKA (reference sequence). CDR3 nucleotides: TGCAGTGCTAGAGCCCGAGGCCTCTACAATGAGCAGTTCTTC. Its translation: CSARARGLYNEQFF.

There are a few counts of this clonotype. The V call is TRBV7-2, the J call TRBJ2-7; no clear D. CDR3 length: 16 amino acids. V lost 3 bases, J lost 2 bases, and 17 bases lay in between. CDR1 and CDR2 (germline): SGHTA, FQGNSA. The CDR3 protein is CASSFSSGRPAYEQYF. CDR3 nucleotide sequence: TGTGCCAGCAGCTTTTCGTCCGGACGGCCAGCCTACGAGCAGTACTTC.

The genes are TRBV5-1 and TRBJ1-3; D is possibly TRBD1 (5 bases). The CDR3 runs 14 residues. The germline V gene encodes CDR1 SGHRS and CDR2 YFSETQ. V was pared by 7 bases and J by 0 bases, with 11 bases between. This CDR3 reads CASRTSSSGNTIYF. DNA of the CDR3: TGCGCCAGCCGGACATCCAGCTCTGGAAACACCATATATTTT.

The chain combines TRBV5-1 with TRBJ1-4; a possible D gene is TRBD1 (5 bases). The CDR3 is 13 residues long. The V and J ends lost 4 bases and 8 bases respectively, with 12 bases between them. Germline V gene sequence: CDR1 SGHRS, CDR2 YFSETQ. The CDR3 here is CASSRQGQEKLFF. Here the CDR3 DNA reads TGCGCCAGCAGCCGTCAGGGCCAGGAAAAACTGTTTTTT.

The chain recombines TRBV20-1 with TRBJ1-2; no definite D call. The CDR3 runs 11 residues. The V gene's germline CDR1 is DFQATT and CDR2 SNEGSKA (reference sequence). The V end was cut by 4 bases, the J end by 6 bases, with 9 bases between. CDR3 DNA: TGCAGTGCTAATCTCGGGAATGGCTACACCTTC. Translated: CSANLGNGYTF.

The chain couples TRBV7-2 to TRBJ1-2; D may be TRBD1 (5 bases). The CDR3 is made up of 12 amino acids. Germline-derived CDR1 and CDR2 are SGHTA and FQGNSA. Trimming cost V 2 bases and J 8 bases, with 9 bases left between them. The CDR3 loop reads CASSLMGEGYTF. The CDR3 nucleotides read TGTGCCAGCAGCTTAATGGGGGAAGGCTACACCTTC.

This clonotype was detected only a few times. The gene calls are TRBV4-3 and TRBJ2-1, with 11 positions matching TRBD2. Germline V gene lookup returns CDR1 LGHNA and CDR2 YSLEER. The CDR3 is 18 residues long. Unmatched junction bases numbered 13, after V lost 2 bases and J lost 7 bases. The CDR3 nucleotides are TGCGCCAGCAGCCAACAAATAGCGGGAGGGCCCCCTCGGAATGAGCAGTTCTTC. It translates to CASSQQIAGGPPRNEQFF.

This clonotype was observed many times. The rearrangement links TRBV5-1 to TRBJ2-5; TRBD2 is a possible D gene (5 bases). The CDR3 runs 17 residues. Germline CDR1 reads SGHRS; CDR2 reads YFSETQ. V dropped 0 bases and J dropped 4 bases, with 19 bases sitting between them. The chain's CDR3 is CASSLAVEWAGRETQYF. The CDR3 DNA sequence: TGCGCCAGCAGCTTGGCCGTGGAGTGGGCGGGTCGAGAGACCCAGTACTTC.

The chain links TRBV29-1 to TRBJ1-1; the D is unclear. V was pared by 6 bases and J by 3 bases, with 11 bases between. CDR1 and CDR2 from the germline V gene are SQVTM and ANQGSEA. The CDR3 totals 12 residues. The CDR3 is CSVADPYTEAFF. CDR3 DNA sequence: TGCAGCGTCGCCGACCCGTACACTGAAGCTTTCTTT.

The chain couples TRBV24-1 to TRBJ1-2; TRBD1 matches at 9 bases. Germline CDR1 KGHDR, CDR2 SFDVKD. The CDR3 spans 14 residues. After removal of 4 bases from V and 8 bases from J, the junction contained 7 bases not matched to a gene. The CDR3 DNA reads TGTGCCACCAGTGAGGTTGGGACAGGGAGAGGCTACACCTTC. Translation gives CATSEVGTGRGYTF.

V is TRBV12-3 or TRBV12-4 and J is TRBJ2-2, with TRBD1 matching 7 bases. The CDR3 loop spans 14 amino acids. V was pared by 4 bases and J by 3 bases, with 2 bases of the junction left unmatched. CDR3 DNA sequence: TGTGCCAGCAGTTCACAGGGGTACACCGGGGAGCTGTTTTTT. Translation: CASSSQGYTGELFF.

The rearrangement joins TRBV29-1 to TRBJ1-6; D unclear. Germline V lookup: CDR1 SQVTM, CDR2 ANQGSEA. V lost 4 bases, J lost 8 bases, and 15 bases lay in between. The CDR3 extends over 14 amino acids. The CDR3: CSVVRLAPDSPLHF. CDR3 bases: TGCAGCGTTGTCAGATTGGCTCCCGATTCACCCCTCCACTTT.

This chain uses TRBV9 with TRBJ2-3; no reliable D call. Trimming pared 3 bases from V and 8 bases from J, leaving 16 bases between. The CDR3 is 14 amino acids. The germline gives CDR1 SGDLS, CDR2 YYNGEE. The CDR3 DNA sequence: TGTGCCAGCAGCGCTGAGCCCCCAAGTGGTACGCAGTATTTT. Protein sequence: CASSAEPPSGTQYF.

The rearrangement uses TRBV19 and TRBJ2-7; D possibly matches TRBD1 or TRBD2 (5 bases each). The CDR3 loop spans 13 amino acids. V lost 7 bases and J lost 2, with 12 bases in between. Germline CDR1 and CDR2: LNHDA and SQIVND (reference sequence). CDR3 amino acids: CASKGDGTYEQYF. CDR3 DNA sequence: TGTGCCAGTAAAGGGGACGGAACCTACGAGCAGTACTTC.

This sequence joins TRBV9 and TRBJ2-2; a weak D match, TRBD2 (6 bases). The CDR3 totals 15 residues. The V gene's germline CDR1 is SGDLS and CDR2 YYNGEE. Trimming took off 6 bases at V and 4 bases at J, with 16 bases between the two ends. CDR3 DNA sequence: TGTGCCAGCAACGATAAGGTGGGGGGCACCGGGGAGCTGTTTTTT. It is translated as CASNDKVGGTGELFF.

CDR3 in amino acids: CSVGFSDGYTF. In DNA form, the CDR3 reads TGCAGCGTTGGTTTTTCCGATGGCTACACCTTC. The chain couples TRBV29-1 to TRBJ1-2; D is ambiguous. The CDR3 has 11 amino acids. With 4 bases removed from V and 6 bases from J, the gap between germline ends came to 9 bases. Per the germline V gene, CDR1 is SQVTM and CDR2 is ANQGSEA.

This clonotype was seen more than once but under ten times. As DNA, the CDR3 is TGCGCCAGCAGCAGACAGGGGGCGCAGGATGAAGCTTTCTTT. Translated, it gives CASSRQGAQDEAFF. The chain has TRBV5-1 and TRBJ1-1, with 10 positions matching TRBD1. This CDR3 comprises 14 residues. CDR1 and CDR2 from the germline V gene are SGHRS and YFSETQ. The V and J ends lost 4 bases and 7 bases, in that order; junction bases with no gene match: 7. Full variable domain (rest looked up from reference TRBV5-1 and TRBJ1-1): KAGVTQTPRYLIKTRGQQVTLSCSPISGHRSVSWYQQTPGQGLQFLFEYFSETQRNKGNFPGRFSGRQFSNSRSEMNVSTLELGDSALYLCASSRQGAQDEAFFGQGTRLTVV.

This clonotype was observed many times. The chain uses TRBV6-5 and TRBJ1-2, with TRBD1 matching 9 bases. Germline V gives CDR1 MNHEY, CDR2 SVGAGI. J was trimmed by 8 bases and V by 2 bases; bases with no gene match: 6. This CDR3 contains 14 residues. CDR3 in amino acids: CASSYGQGIAGYTF. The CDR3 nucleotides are TGTGCCAGCAGTTACGGACAGGGGATCGCGGGCTACACCTTC.

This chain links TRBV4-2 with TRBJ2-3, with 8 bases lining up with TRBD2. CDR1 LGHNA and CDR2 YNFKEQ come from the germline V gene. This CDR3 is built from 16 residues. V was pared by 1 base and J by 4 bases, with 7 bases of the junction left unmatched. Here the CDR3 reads CASSQGTSWRADTQYF. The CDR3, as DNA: TGTGCCAGCAGCCAAGGGACTAGCTGGAGAGCAGATACGCAGTATTTT.

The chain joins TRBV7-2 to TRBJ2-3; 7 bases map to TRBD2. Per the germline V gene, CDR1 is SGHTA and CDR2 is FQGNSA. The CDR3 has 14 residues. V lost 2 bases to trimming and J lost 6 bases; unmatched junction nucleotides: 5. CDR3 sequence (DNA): TGTGCCAGCAGCTTAACAGCGGGGTGGGATACGCAGTATTTT. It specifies CASSLTAGWDTQYF.

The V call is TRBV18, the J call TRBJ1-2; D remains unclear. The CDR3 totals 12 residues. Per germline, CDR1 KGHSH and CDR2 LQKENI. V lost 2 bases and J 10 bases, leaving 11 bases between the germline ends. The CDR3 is CASSPIAFDYTF. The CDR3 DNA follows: TGTGCCAGCTCACCAATTGCGTTTGACTACACCTTC.

In DNA, the CDR3 is TGCAGTGCGCTTCAACCCCGGTACGGAGGTTATGGCTACACCTTC. Translated: CSALQPRYGGYGYTF. The gene calls are TRBV20-1 and TRBJ1-2; D not resolved. The V gene lost 6 bases and the J gene lost 5 bases, with 22 bases spanning the gap. This CDR3 spans 15 amino acids. Germline V gives CDR1 DFQATT, CDR2 SNEGSKA (reference sequence).

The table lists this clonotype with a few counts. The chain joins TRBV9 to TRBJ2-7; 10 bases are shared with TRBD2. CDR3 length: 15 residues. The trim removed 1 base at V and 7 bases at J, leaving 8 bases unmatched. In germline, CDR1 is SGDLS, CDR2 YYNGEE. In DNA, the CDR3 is TGTGCCAGCAGCGTAATGGGGACTAGCGAGGAAGAGCAGTACTTC. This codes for CASSVMGTSEEEQYF.

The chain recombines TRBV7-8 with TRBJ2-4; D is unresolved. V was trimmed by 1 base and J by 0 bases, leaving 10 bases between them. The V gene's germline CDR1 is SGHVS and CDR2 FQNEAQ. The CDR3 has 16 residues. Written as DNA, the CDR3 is TGTGCCAGCAGCTTAGAGGGCCAATTAGCCAAAAACATTCAGTACTTC. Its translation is CASSLEGQLAKNIQYF.